This TCR beta chain was captured in a study of blood T cell repertoires in COVID-19. CDR1 PRHDT and CDR2 FYEKMQ come from the germline V gene (reference sequence). The CDR3 loop spans 15 amino acids. V was pared by 3 bases and J by 4 bases, with 13 bases between. Under the authors' procedure: Researchers report that nucleated cell counts were estimated from reference gene primer amplification. Using immunoSEQ multiplex PCR, the repertoire was profiled, and TCRdb retains in-frame clones only, with some absent. V and J calls plus clone size are reproduced from that table; the DNA served to infer D and trimming. The repertoire holds around 280,000 clones, nearly 90% seen once, with about 1.8% in the top ten.

The sequenced sample consisted of PBMCs or T cells enriched from blood (not recorded which). This receptor was taken from a woman between 18 and 29 years old with acute COVID-19. The chain links TRBV13 to TRBJ1-3; the D gene is possibly TRBD1 (6 bases). The CDR3 spells CASSFQGLSGNTIYF. CDR3 coding DNA: TGTGCCAGCAGCTTTCAGGGGTTATCCGGAAACACCATATATTTT.